In its sample, the clone carrying this T cell receptor beta chain was seen a few times. As yet, its antigen is unknown. This specimen comes from a study of T-cell memory formation after mild COVID-19. Broader study findings: What remained unconfirmed was the SARS-CoV-2 specificity of second-wave clones peaking on day 37. The study detected some responding clones in pre-infection memory, suggesting cross-reactive memory joined. Contracting CD8+ clones were enriched in EMRA, CD4+ mainly in CM and EM.

TCRdb recomputed calls from the 5' RACE reads with MiXCR, one row per CDR3 protein. The data hold hundreds of thousands of distinct CDR3 sequences, with approximately 15% observed a single time. Sequencing was performed on PBMCs or a T cell subset sorted from them (not recorded which). The clonotype was recovered from an adult woman who had mild COVID-19 (a few samples of this study predate the infection). Cell type and time point are not known.

The CDR3 DNA reads TGTGCCACCAGTGATGCGGGGGACTACAATGAGCAGTTCTTC. Translating gives CATSDAGDYNEQFF. V and J are TRBV24-1 and TRBJ2-1; 7 bases align to TRBD2. The germline V gene has CDR1 KGHDR and CDR2 SFDVKD. This CDR3 is 14 amino acids long. V lost 3 bases, J lost 3 bases, and 1 base stayed unmatched.